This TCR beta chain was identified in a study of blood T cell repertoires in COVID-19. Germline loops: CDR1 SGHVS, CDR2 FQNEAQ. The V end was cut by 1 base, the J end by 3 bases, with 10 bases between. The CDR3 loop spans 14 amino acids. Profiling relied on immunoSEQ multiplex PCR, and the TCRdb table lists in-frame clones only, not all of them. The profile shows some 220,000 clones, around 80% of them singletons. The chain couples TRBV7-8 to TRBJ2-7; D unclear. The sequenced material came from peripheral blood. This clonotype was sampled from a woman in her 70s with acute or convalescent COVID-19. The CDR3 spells CASSLDSLNYEQYV. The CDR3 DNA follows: TGTGCCAGCAGCTTAGACAGTCTAAACTACGAGCAGTACGTC.